This TCR beta chain was identified in a study of T cells in localized non-small cell lung cancer. General study results and limits: Maximal T cell clonality occurred in uninvolved adjacent lung, with tumor ranking below it. There were a median 57 of the top 100 tumor clones appearing in adjacent lung. Heterogeneity remains possible because sequencing was limited to only one tumor region.

The CDR3 is 11 amino acids. Worth noting for this clone: The antigen is undetermined.

Sequencing was performed with immunoSEQ multiplex PCR; in TCRdb, only in-frame clones are kept and a portion is missing. The table lists fewer than 12,000 clones, 70% to 90% of them singletons. Here the sequenced sample was peripheral blood, taken before any cancer treatment. This sequence originates from a male donor older than 55 with stage III lung adenocarcinoma. The V and J genes are TRBV21-1 and TRBJ1-2. TRBV21-1 is deemed a pseudogene. DNA for the CDR3: TGTGCCAGCCGGGGGTACTATGGCTACACCTTC. It is translated as CASRGYYGYTF.